The 24 T cell receptor beta chains listed next were all sequenced from one sample in a study of Graves' ophthalmopathy and Graves' hyperthyroidism. RNA transcripts provided the template for amplifying TCR beta CDR3 regions. First-round RT-PCR relied on HTBI primers, and a second-round multiplex PCR came next. TCRdb recomputed calls from the multiplex PCR reads with MiXCR, one row per CDR3 protein. Of about 590,000 distinct CDR3 sequences in the sample, under 45% are singletons; the top ten hold 3.5% to 4.5%. The sample taken for sequencing was peripheral blood or thyroid tissue (not recorded which). These receptor sequences come from an adult man with Graves' hyperthyroidism.

This clonotype was detected many times. The chain couples TRBV20-1 to TRBJ1-2, with D possibly TRBD1 on 6 matching bases. From germline, CDR1 is DFQATT and CDR2 SNEGSKA (reference sequence). Trimming took 3 bases from V and 5 from J, leaving 16 bases between them. The CDR3 sequence is 14 residues long. CDR3 protein: CSASKTGLEYGYTF. DNA for the CDR3: TGCAGTGCTAGCAAGACAGGCCTGGAGTATGGCTACACCTTC.

V gene TRBV19 combines with J gene TRBJ1-1; D gene unclear. Germline CDR1 and CDR2: LNHDA and SQIVND (reference sequence). The CDR3 runs 12 residues. V lost 9 bases, J lost 6 bases, and 14 bases lay in between. In nucleotides, the CDR3 is TGTGCCAGCCGACCCACCCAGGCTGAAGCTTTCTTT. Protein product: CASRPTQAEAFF.

This clonotype came up many times. The chain joins TRBV29-1 to TRBJ1-2, with D unresolved. The ends were cut back, 2 bases at V and 0 bases at J, with 7 bases in the middle. This CDR3 contains 13 residues. Germline assignment: CDR1 SQVTM and CDR2 ANQGSEA. The CDR3 is CSVETHTNYGYTF. CDR3 in DNA: TGCAGCGTTGAAACCCATACTAACTATGGCTACACCTTC.

In this sample, this clonotype turned up many times. CDR3 residues: CASSPQARGYTF. CDR3 DNA sequence: TGTGCCAGCAGCCCCCAAGCAAGGGGCTACACCTTC. This chain connects TRBV7-9 to TRBJ1-2, with D hard to call. V was cut by 5 bases and J by 8 bases, with 12 bases left in between. The germline V gene encodes CDR1 SEHNR and CDR2 FQNEAQ (reference sequence). This CDR3 has 12 amino acids. The full variable domain, in which reference TRBV7-9 and TRBJ1-2 provide the parts outside the CDR3, is DTGVSQNPRHKITKRGQNVTFRCDPISEHNRLYWYRQTLGQGPEFLTYFQNEAQLEKSRLLSDRFSAERPKGSFSTLEIQRTEQGDSAMYLCASSPQARGYTFGSGTRLTVV.

A word on this clonotype: This may be a read error: a much more frequent sequence differs by one nucleotide. The V call is TRBV6-1, the J call TRBJ2-5, with D perhaps matching TRBD1 (5 bases). Trimming left V 5 bases short and J 7 bases short, with 11 bases between. Germline V gene data show CDR1 as MNHNS and CDR2 as SASEGT. The CDR3 runs to 12 residues. CDR3 nucleotides: TGTGCCAGCAGTCTCAAAAGGGGGACCCAGTACTTC. This gives the protein CASSLKRGTQYF.

The sample holds a few counts of this clonotype. The V call is TRBV7-9, the J call TRBJ2-3; TRBD2 agrees at 12 bases. The CDR3 spans 15 residues. Germline CDR1 and CDR2: SEHNR and FQNEAQ (reference sequence). V was clipped by 4 bases and J by 4 bases; unmatched bases: 3. The CDR3 DNA is TGTGCCAGCAGCTCCCGGACTAGCGGGGCAGATACGCAGTATTTT. This sequence encodes CASSSRTSGADTQYF. Drawing the rest from reference TRBV7-9 and TRBJ2-3, the complete variable domain is DTGVSQNPRHKITKRGQNVTFRCDPISEHNRLYWYRQTLGQGPEFLTYFQNEAQLEKSRLLSDRFSAERPKGSFSTLEIQRTEQGDSAMYLCASSSRTSGADTQYFGPGTRLTVL.

The chain is built from TRBV5-1 and TRBJ1-2, with a possible D match to TRBD1 (6 bases). CDR1 and CDR2 from the germline V gene are SGHRS and YFSETQ. V gave up 4 bases and J gave up 4 bases, with 17 bases separating them. This CDR3 region has 15 residues. The CDR3 spells CASSPTGLGPYGYTF. The DNA of the CDR3 is TGCGCCAGCAGCCCGACAGGACTGGGGCCCTATGGCTACACCTTC.

CDR3 protein: CASSEAQDRGYTF. The CDR3 nucleotides are TGTGCCAGCAGTGAAGCGCAGGATCGGGGCTACACCTTC. The genes are TRBV2 and TRBJ1-2, with D unclear. Trimming left V 0 bases short and J 8 bases short, with 10 bases between. CDR3 length equals 13 residues. Germline loops: CDR1 SNHLY, CDR2 FYNNEI.

This clonotype came up many times. This chain uses TRBV6-5 with TRBJ2-7; D might be TRBD1 (5 bases). With 6 bases removed from V and 2 bases from J, the gap between germline ends came to 17 bases. CDR1 and CDR2 from the germline V gene are MNHEY and SVGAGI. The CDR3 consists of 15 residues. Here the CDR3 DNA reads TGTGCCAGCAGCCCAACGCAGGGTAGCCCCTACGAGCAGTACTTC. This codes for CASSPTQGSPYEQYF.

This chain uses TRBV5-1 with TRBJ2-7, with 10 bases fitting TRBD2. This CDR3 region has 17 residues. Per germline, CDR1 SGHRS and CDR2 YFSETQ. V gave up 5 bases and J gave up 6 bases; unmatched junction bases: 17. DNA for the CDR3: TGCGCCAGCAGGGCCCCGGCTGATCAGCGGGGGGGAGCCGAGCAGTACTTC. It is translated as CASRAPADQRGGAEQYF.

V is TRBV25-1 and J is TRBJ2-5; TRBD2 agrees at 11 bases. Trimming removed 4 bases from V and 2 bases from J; junction bases left unmatched: 12. CDR3 size: 18 residues. The germline gives CDR1 MGHDK, CDR2 SYGVNS. The DNA of the CDR3 is TGTGCCAGCAGTGTCGGGGGGACGACTAGCGGGGAACAAGAGACCCAGTACTTC. Protein: CASSVGGTTSGEQETQYF. The full variable domain, with the rest looked up from reference TRBV25-1 and TRBJ2-5, is EADIYQTPRYLVIGTGKKITLECSQTMGHDKMYWYQQDPGMELHLIHYSYGVNSTEKGDLSSESTVSRIRTEHFPLTLESARPSHTSQYLCASSVGGTTSGEQETQYFGPGTRLLVL.

The chain links TRBV20-1 to TRBJ2-3; 7 bases are a match to TRBD2. The V gene end was trimmed by 6 bases and the J gene end by 5 bases; junction bases not matched to a gene: 14. The length of the CDR3 is 15 residues. Germline CDR1 and CDR2: DFQATT and SNEGSKA (reference sequence). CDR3 in DNA: TGCAGTGCCAAAATACTTACTAGCGAACAAGATACGCAGTATTTT. Protein product: CSAKILTSEQDTQYF.

Concerning this clonotype itself: It may be a read error: a sequence one base away is much more abundant. This chain links TRBV20-1 with TRBJ1-1; D is uncertain. The V gene lost 4 bases and the J gene lost 6 bases, with 9 bases spanning the gap. The germline V gene has CDR1 DFQATT and CDR2 SNEGSKA (reference sequence). This CDR3 contains 11 residues. The CDR3 coding sequence is TGCAGTGCTATAGATTTGGCTGAAGCTTTCTTT. Residues: CSAIDLAEAFF.

This clonotype was detected ten times or more. The V gene is TRBV5-8, the J gene TRBJ1-1, with D uncertain. V was shortened by 2 bases and J by 1 base, with 3 bases between the two germline ends. This CDR3 spans 12 amino acids. CDR1 is SGHTS and CDR2 is YDEGEE in the germline V gene. The DNA for the CDR3 is TGTGCCAGCAGCTTCCCGAACACTGAAGCTTTCTTT. This codes for CASSFPNTEAFF.

The chain joins TRBV27 to TRBJ2-5; a possible D gene is TRBD1 (7 bases). The CDR3 runs 17 residues. The germline gives CDR1 MNHEY, CDR2 SMNVEV (reference sequence). V was pared by 5 bases and J by 5 bases, with 24 bases between. The CDR3 sequence: CASSPRVRQGGRETQYF. The CDR3, as DNA: TGTGCCAGCAGTCCGAGGGTACGCCAGGGGGGCCGGGAGACCCAGTACTTC.

The chain has TRBV2 and TRBJ2-2; 7 positions match TRBD1. This CDR3 is 16 amino acids long. Germline assignment: CDR1 SNHLY and CDR2 FYNNEI. Germline trimming cut 6 bases from V and 0 bases from J; bases unmatched to any gene: 7. CDR3 nucleotides: TGTGCCAGCAGCTCACAAACAGGGGCGAACACCGGGGAGCTGTTTTTT. Amino acid sequence: CASSSQTGANTGELFF. Drawing the rest from reference TRBV2 and TRBJ2-2, the complete variable domain is EPEVTQTPSHQVTQMGQEVILRCVPISNHLYFYWYRQILGQKVEFLVSFYNNEISEKSEIFDDQFSVERPDGSNFTLKIRSTKLEDSAMYFCASSSQTGANTGELFFGEGSRLTVL.

A note on this clonotype: The junction shows a germline mismatch at one end, possibly a read error. This chain links TRBV29-1 with TRBJ2-5, with D tentatively TRBD1 or TRBD2 (6 bases each). The CDR3 extends over 12 amino acids. Per the germline V gene, CDR1 is SQVTM and CDR2 is ANQGSEA. CDR3 loop: CSLEGGDETQYF. As DNA, the CDR3 is TGCAGCCTTGAGGGGGGAGATGAGACCCAGTACTTC.

This clonotype was counted many times. The chain joins TRBV4-2 to TRBJ2-7; TRBD2 aligns across 7 bases. J lost 4 bases, V lost 2 bases, and 8 bases had no gene match. The germline CDR1 and CDR2 sequences are LGHNA and YNFKEQ. The CDR3 contains 15 residues. Here the CDR3 DNA reads TGTGCCAGCAGCCAATCGGCGGGAGACACTTACGAGCAGTACTTC. This translates into CASSQSAGDTYEQYF.

The chain employs TRBV15 and TRBJ2-5; the match to TRBD2 covers 8 bases. Germline values: CDR1 LNHNV, CDR2 YYDKDF (reference sequence). CDR3 length equals 15 residues. V lost 0 bases to trimming and J lost 3 bases; unmatched junction nucleotides: 3. CDR3 in amino acids: CATSRESTSEETQYF. The CDR3, as DNA: TGTGCCACCAGCAGAGAGTCGACTAGCGAAGAGACCCAGTACTTC.

This clonotype was counted between two and nine times. The V and J genes are TRBV5-6 and TRBJ2-3; possibly TRBD1 for D (6 bases). V was cut by 0 bases and J by 4 bases, with 15 bases left in between. The CDR3 is 16 residues long. The germline V gene encodes CDR1 SGHDT and CDR2 YYEEEE. In DNA form, the CDR3 reads TGTGCCAGCAGCTTGGACGGCAGGGGATATGCAGATACGCAGTATTTT. As protein: CASSLDGRGYADTQYF. Complete variable domain (other parts from reference TRBV5-6 and TRBJ2-3): DAGVTQSPTHLIKTRGQQVTLRCSPKSGHDTVSWYQQALGQGPQFIFQYYEEEERQRGNFPDRFSGHQFPNYSSELNVNALLLGDSALYLCASSLDGRGYADTQYFGPGTRLTVL.

There are many counts of this clonotype. The genes are TRBV7-2 and TRBJ1-3; D unresolved. This CDR3 region has 16 residues. Per germline, CDR1 SGHTA and CDR2 FQGNSA. V dropped 2 bases and J dropped 0 bases, with 11 bases sitting between them. CDR3 in DNA: TGTGCCAGCAGCTTAAGCCCCCCCAGCTCTGGAAACACCATATATTTT. It encodes CASSLSPPSSGNTIYF.

This sequence joins TRBV20-1 and TRBJ2-5; 8 bases line up with TRBD1. Germline V gives CDR1 DFQATT, CDR2 SNEGSKA (reference sequence). Germline trimming cut 5 bases from V and 2 bases from J; bases unmatched to any gene: 7. This CDR3 comprises 14 residues. The CDR3 DNA sequence: TGCAGTGCTGGTAGGACAGGGCGGCAAGAGACCCAGTACTTC. Translated: CSAGRTGRQETQYF.

With respect to this clonotype: A clone one base away is much larger, so this may be a read error. This chain connects TRBV11-1 to TRBJ2-2; the match to TRBD2 covers 8 bases. The CDR3 totals 16 residues. Germline-derived CDR1 and CDR2 are SGHAT and FQDESV (reference sequence). Unmatched junction bases numbered 7, after V lost 0 bases and J lost 7 bases. The CDR3 loop is CASSLALGTSIGELFF. CDR3 sequence (DNA): TGTGCCAGCAGCTTAGCGCTTGGGACTAGTATCGGGGAGCTGTTTTTT.

This clonotype was seen ten or more times. J is TRBJ1-1 and V is TRBV29-1; 8 bases align to TRBD1. The V gene end was trimmed by 6 bases and the J gene end by 2 bases; junction bases not matched to a gene: 8. The CDR3 consists of 14 residues. Germline loops: CDR1 SQVTM, CDR2 ANQGSEA. The CDR3 reads CSVSGTGQNTEAFF. The CDR3 DNA sequence: TGCAGCGTCAGCGGGACAGGACAAAACACTGAAGCTTTCTTT.